This TCR beta chain was sequenced for a study of blood T cell repertoires in COVID-19. V was pared by 4 bases and J by 8 bases, with 17 bases of the junction left unmatched. Germline V gene lookup returns CDR1 KGHDR and CDR2 SFDVKD. The CDR3 runs to 18 residues. The method was immunoSEQ multiplex PCR; TCRdb's version includes in-frame clones alone and lacks a portion of them. This table has 60,000 to 65,000 clones, approximately 90% appearing once. The specimen was peripheral blood. This chain joins TRBV24-1 and TRBJ2-1; 9 positions agree with TRBD2. This TCR derives from a human donor with active COVID-19. The donor label of this sample is uncertain. The CDR3 DNA follows: TGTGCCACCAGTGAGTTCGCGGCCGGGACTAGCAATTGGGATGAGCAGTTCTTC. Residues: CATSEFAAGTSNWDEQFF.